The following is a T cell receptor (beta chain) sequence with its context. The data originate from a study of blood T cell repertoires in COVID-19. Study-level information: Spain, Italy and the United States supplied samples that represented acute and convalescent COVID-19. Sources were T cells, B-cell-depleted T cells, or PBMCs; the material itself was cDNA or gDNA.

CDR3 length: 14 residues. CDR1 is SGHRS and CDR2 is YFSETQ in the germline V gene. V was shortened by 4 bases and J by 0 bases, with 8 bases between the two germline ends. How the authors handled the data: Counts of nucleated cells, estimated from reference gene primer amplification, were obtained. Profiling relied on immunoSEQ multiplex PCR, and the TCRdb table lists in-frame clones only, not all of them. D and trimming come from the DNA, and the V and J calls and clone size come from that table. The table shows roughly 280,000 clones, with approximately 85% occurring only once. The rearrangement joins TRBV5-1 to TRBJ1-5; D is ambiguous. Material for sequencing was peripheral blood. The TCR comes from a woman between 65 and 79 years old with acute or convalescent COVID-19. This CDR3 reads CASSPGDSNQPQHF. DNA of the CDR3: TGCGCCAGCAGCCCAGGTGATAGCAATCAGCCCCAGCATTTT.